A single sample gave rise to the 13 T cell receptor beta chains below, sequenced in a study of blood T cell repertoires in COVID-19. TCRdb's copy holds only in-frame clones and misses some; the assay was immunoSEQ multiplex PCR. Here the sample spans 200,000 to 250,000 clones, around 84% being singletons. The sample was peripheral blood. Every receptor here comes from a man in his forties with acute or convalescent COVID-19.

The CDR3 is CASSLGTRDYEQYF. CDR3 in DNA: TGCGCCAGCAGCCTCGGGACTAGGGACTACGAGCAGTACTTC. The genes are TRBV5-1 and TRBJ2-7; 8 nucleotides align to TRBD2. V lost 4 bases and J lost 3; bases outside the gene matches: 6. This CDR3 contains 14 residues. Germline CDR1 is SGHRS and CDR2 is YFSETQ.

The rearrangement links TRBV28 to TRBJ1-6; D not resolved. The CDR3 spans 15 residues. CDR1 MDHEN and CDR2 SYDVKM come from the germline V gene. V was cut by 7 bases and J by 6 bases, with 16 bases left in between. The DNA of the CDR3 is TGTGCCAGCATCAAACCTGGGCAGTTTAATTCACCCCTCCACTTT. Protein product: CASIKPGQFNSPLHF.

The chain joins TRBV6-4 to TRBJ2-3, with TRBD2 matching over 9 bases. Trimming at V came to 0 bases and at J to 4 bases, leaving 2 bases not matched to a gene. The CDR3 loop spans 15 amino acids. Germline CDR1 and CDR2: MRHNA and SNTAGT. The CDR3 DNA follows: TGTGCCAGCAGTGACTCGGCTAGCGGGGCAGATACGCAGTATTTT. It specifies CASSDSASGADTQYF.

In this sample, this clone turned up a few times. The V gene is TRBV2, the J gene TRBJ1-6; the D gene is possibly TRBD1 (6 bases). The V and J ends lost 6 bases and 0 bases respectively, with 12 bases between them. CDR3 length equals 16 residues. Germline CDR1 is SNHLY and CDR2 is FYNNEI. This chain's CDR3 is CASRPTGSSYNSPLHF. The CDR3 coding sequence is TGTGCCAGCAGACCCACAGGGAGCTCCTATAATTCACCCCTCCACTTT.

This clone was observed once. The chain recombines TRBV3-1 (or the pseudogene TRBV3-2) with TRBJ2-5; D is uncertain. The CDR3 consists of 14 residues. CDR1 is LGHDT, CDR2 YNNKEL, per germline (reference sequence). Trimming cost V 0 bases and J 3 bases, with 8 bases left between them. This CDR3 reads CASSQEYQEETQYF. In nucleotides, the CDR3 is TGTGCCAGCAGCCAAGAATATCAGGAAGAGACCCAGTACTTC.

The genes are TRBV5-6 and TRBJ1-4; 11 nucleotides agree with TRBD1. CDR1 and CDR2 (germline): SGHDT, YYEEEE. Trimming at V came to 4 bases and at J to 6 bases, leaving 5 bases not matched to a gene. CDR3 length: 15 residues. CDR3: CASSLRTGGYEKLFF. CDR3 DNA: TGTGCCAGCAGCCTCAGGACAGGGGGCTATGAAAAACTGTTTTTT.

The J gene is TRBJ1-2, the V gene TRBV3-1 (or the pseudogene TRBV3-2), with D tentatively TRBD1 (5 bases). The CDR3 sequence is 17 residues long. CDR1 and CDR2 from the germline V gene are LGHDT and YNNKEL (reference sequence). V lost 4 bases and J lost 3, with 21 bases in between. For the CDR3, the DNA is TGTGCCAGCAGCCGGGGCCCACAAGCGGGTTACCACTATGGCTACACCTTC. It is translated as CASSRGPQAGYHYGYTF.

DNA for the CDR3: TGTGCCAGCAGTTATGCGCGGGGGGCCACCGGGGAGCTGTTTTTT. Translating it yields CASSYARGATGELFF. This chain connects TRBV6-5 to TRBJ2-2; 8 nucleotides match TRBD2. In germline, CDR1 is MNHEY, CDR2 SVGAGI. The CDR3 has 15 amino acids. Germline trimming cut 3 bases from V and 4 bases from J; bases unmatched to any gene: 4.

The V gene is TRBV7-6, the J gene TRBJ2-3, with 7 bases fitting TRBD1. This CDR3 has 15 residues. V lost 3 bases and J lost 0; bases outside the gene matches: 3. CDR1 is SGHVS and CDR2 is FNYEAQ in the germline V gene. The CDR3 DNA sequence: TGTGCCAGCAGCTTCCGGGGACAGAGCACAGATACGCAGTATTTT. Its translation is CASSFRGQSTDTQYF.

This rearrangement joins TRBV14 to TRBJ2-1; tentative D call: TRBD1 (7 bases). This CDR3 spans 16 amino acids. Germline V CDR1 and CDR2: SGHDN, FVKESK. V lost 0 bases and J 4 bases, leaving 13 bases between the germline ends. The chain's CDR3 is CASSQEGGGAYNEQFF. The CDR3, as DNA: TGTGCCAGCAGCCAAGAAGGAGGGGGCGCGTACAATGAGCAGTTCTTC.

The chain has TRBV7-9 and TRBJ2-3; 13 bases match TRBD2. The V segment lost 3 bases and the J segment 5 bases; nucleotides outside the gene matches: 5. The CDR3 has 16 residues. CDR1 SEHNR and CDR2 FQNEAQ come from the germline V gene (reference sequence). The CDR3 sequence is CASSLGTSGVEDTQYF. CDR3 bases: TGTGCCAGCAGCTTGGGGACTAGCGGGGTTGAAGATACGCAGTATTTT.

This sequence joins TRBV3-1 (or the pseudogene TRBV3-2) and TRBJ1-2; unclear D gene. V dropped 1 base and J dropped 13 bases, with 13 bases sitting between them. Germline V gene sequence: CDR1 LGHDT, CDR2 YNNKEL (reference sequence). The CDR3 sequence is 12 residues long. The chain's CDR3 is CASSQGAGRTTF. The CDR3 coding sequence is TGTGCCAGCAGCCAAGGGGCGGGGAGGACCACCTTC.

The chain carries TRBV30 and TRBJ2-5; D is possibly TRBD2 (6 bases). Germline CDR1 and CDR2: GTSNPN and SVGIG (reference sequence). CDR3 length equals 14 residues. Deletions cut 2 bases from V and 1 base from J, with 11 bases between. The CDR3 bases are TGTGCCTGGAGTTACATCGGGGGCCAAGAGACCCAGTACTTC. This codes for CAWSYIGGQETQYF. The full variable domain, in which reference TRBV30 and TRBJ2-5 provide the parts outside the CDR3, is SQTIHQWPATLVQPVGSPLSLECTVEGTSNPNLYWYRQAAGRGLQLLFYSVGIGQISSEVPQNLSASRPQDRQFILSSKKLLLSDSGFYLCAWSYIGGQETQYFGPGTRLLVL.